The 6 T cell receptor beta chains presented below share a single source sample, sequenced in a study of blood T cell repertoires in COVID-19. TCRdb's copy holds only in-frame clones and misses some; the assay was immunoSEQ multiplex PCR. The sample holds tens of thousands of clones, around 79% seen once. The sequenced sample consisted of peripheral blood. These receptors were obtained from a human donor in a cohort sampled during active COVID-19.

The chain joins TRBV30 to TRBJ2-6; D possibly corresponds to TRBD1 (6 bases). Deletions cut 1 base from V and 16 bases from J, with 17 bases between. Germline-derived CDR1 and CDR2 are GTSNPN and SVGIG (reference sequence). This CDR3 contains 13 residues. CDR3: CAWSGGRAGTLTF. The CDR3 coding sequence is TGTGCCTGGAGTGGGGGAAGAGCCGGGACACTGACTTTC.

This clone came up once. The CDR3 coding sequence is TGTGCCACCAGCATGAGGCGGGGGCAGCGCCACAATGAGCAGTTCTTC. Translating it yields CATSMRRGQRHNEQFF. The chain links TRBV15 to TRBJ2-1, with D tentatively TRBD2 (7 bases). Trimming stripped 4 bases from V and 5 bases from J, with 18 bases between. In germline, CDR1 is LNHNV, CDR2 YYDKDF (reference sequence). The length of the CDR3 is 16 residues. The whole variable domain, remainder taken from reference TRBV15 and TRBJ2-1, is DAMVIQNPRYQVTQFGKPVTLSCSQTLNHNVMYWYQQKSSQAPKLLFHYYDKDFNNEADTPDNFQSRRPNTSFCFLDIRSPGLGDTAMYLCATSMRRGQRHNEQFFGPGTRLTVL.

The chain uses TRBV28 and TRBJ1-5; 8 nucleotides agree with TRBD1. The germline CDR1 and CDR2 sequences are MDHEN and SYDVKM. This CDR3 contains 14 residues. With 6 bases clipped from V and 2 bases from J, the junction kept 3 bases outside the gene matches. The CDR3 loop reads CASSPGQGNQPQHF. Written as DNA, the CDR3 is TGTGCCAGCAGCCCGGGACAGGGCAATCAGCCCCAGCATTTT.

The V call is TRBV29-1, the J call TRBJ1-1, with D possibly being TRBD1 (6 bases). This CDR3 is 13 amino acids long. Trimming pared 4 bases from V and 1 base from J, leaving 10 bases between. CDR1 and CDR2 from the germline V gene are SQVTM and ANQGSEA. This CDR3 is CSVVGQPNTEAFF. The CDR3 DNA reads TGCAGCGTTGTAGGACAGCCGAACACTGAAGCTTTCTTT.

The rearrangement uses TRBV6-6 and TRBJ2-7; the D gene is possibly TRBD1 (5 bases). Germline lookup yields CDR1 MNHNY and CDR2 SVGAGI (reference sequence). Trimming took off 0 bases at V and 4 bases at J, with 10 bases between the two ends. This CDR3 is built from 14 residues. This CDR3 reads CASSYSAAGYEQYV. The CDR3 nucleotides read TGTGCCAGCAGTTACTCGGCGGCAGGGTACGAGCAGTACGTC.

The gene calls are TRBV4-1 and TRBJ2-5; 7 positions agree with TRBD2. Germline lookup yields CDR1 MGHRA and CDR2 YSYEKL. The CDR3 is 16 amino acids. V shed 4 bases and J 2 bases; nucleotides not matched to a gene: 10. CDR3 sequence reads: CASSLSPGGLQETQYF. The CDR3 DNA reads as TGCGCCAGCAGCCTTAGTCCGGGGGGTCTACAAGAGACCCAGTACTTC.